The 22 T cell receptor beta chains presented below share a single source sample, sequenced in a study of T cells in Graves' hyperthyroidism and ophthalmopathy (dated by TCRdb to the late 2010s). The library came from multiplex PCR. Sequencing took place on an Illumina HiSeq 2000. TCR beta CDR3 regions were amplified from RNA transcripts. A first-round RT-PCR of the TCR CDR3 used the HTBI primer set with the Qiagen OneStep RT-PCR kit. Clones were called with MiXCR by TCRdb after fastp trimmed the public reads at Q25, and only in-frame beta chains were retained. Duplicate CDR3 protein sequences are folded into a single record with the most common DNA and genes. In this sample the table shows fewer than 350,000 distinct CDR3 sequences, 10% to 15% of which occur a single time. The ten largest clones represent 7.5% to 8% of the sample. Specimen: blood. All receptors derive from a woman under 40 with Graves' hyperthyroidism that later progressed to Graves' ophthalmopathy.

This rearrangement joins TRBV5-1 to TRBJ2-7; 13 positions agree with TRBD2. This CDR3 region has 16 residues. V shed 0 bases, J shed 5 bases, and the junction held 5 bases outside the gene matches. Germline loops: CDR1 SGHRS, CDR2 YFSETQ. The CDR3 DNA follows: TGCGCCAGCAGCTTGGGACTAGCGGGAGGAGGGGACGAGCAGTACTTC. Its protein is CASSLGLAGGGDEQYF. The full variable domain, with the rest looked up from reference TRBV5-1 and TRBJ2-7, is KAGVTQTPRYLIKTRGQQVTLSCSPISGHRSVSWYQQTPGQGLQFLFEYFSETQRNKGNFPGRFSGRQFSNSRSEMNVSTLELGDSALYLCASSLGLAGGGDEQYFGPGTRLTVT.

This clonotype was found many times. This CDR3 reads CASSRDRGTGSNQPQHF. The CDR3, as DNA: TGTGCCAGTAGTAGGGACAGGGGGACGGGAAGCAATCAGCCCCAGCATTTT. The genes are TRBV19 and TRBJ1-5, with 11 bases that match TRBD1. V shed 4 bases, J shed 1 base, and the junction held 6 bases outside the gene matches. The V gene's germline CDR1 is LNHDA and CDR2 SQIVND (reference sequence). The CDR3 is 17 residues long.

This clonotype was seen repeatedly, ten times or more. CDR3: CASSYRGHRGVNEKLFF. The CDR3, as DNA: TGTGCCAGCTCGTACAGGGGGCATAGAGGAGTTAATGAAAAACTGTTTTTT. The rearrangement uses TRBV9 and TRBJ1-4; TRBD1 agrees at 9 bases. V lost 7 bases and J lost 4; bases outside the gene matches: 14. The CDR3 is 17 residues long. CDR1 and CDR2 (germline): SGDLS, YYNGEE. The full variable domain, rest sourced from reference TRBV9 and TRBJ1-4, is DSGVTQTPKHLITATGQRVTLRCSPRSGDLSVYWYQQSLDQGLQFLIQYYNGEERAKGNILERFSAQQFPDLHSELNLSSLELGDSALYFCASSYRGHRGVNEKLFFGSGTQLSVL.

The gene calls are TRBV5-6 and TRBJ2-7, with 8 bases aligning to TRBD1. Germline V lookup: CDR1 SGHDT, CDR2 YYEEEE. V gave up 1 base and J gave up 4 bases; unmatched junction bases: 4. This CDR3 has 14 amino acids. CDR3 sequence (DNA): TGTGCCAGCAGCTTGCAACAGGGGGAATACGAGCAGTACTTC. It codes for CASSLQQGEYEQYF.

This clonotype was counted at least ten times. This chain joins TRBV20-1 and TRBJ2-3; D may be TRBD1 (5 bases). This CDR3 has 13 amino acids. Deletions cut 1 base from V and 2 bases from J, with 7 bases between. In germline, CDR1 is DFQATT, CDR2 SNEGSKA (reference sequence). CDR3 DNA sequence: TGCAGTGCTAGAGGGACATACACAGATACGCAGTATTTT. It is translated as CSARGTYTDTQYF.

This clonotype came up many times. The chain has TRBV27 and TRBJ2-3; tentatively, D is TRBD1 (6 bases). The CDR3 sequence is 15 residues long. V was clipped by 2 bases and J by 0 bases, with 9 bases between them. The germline V gene has CDR1 MNHEY and CDR2 SMNVEV (reference sequence). CDR3 protein: CASSLMQGSTDTQYF. CDR3 sequence (DNA): TGTGCCAGCAGTTTAATGCAGGGGAGCACAGATACGCAGTATTTT.

The sample holds many counts of this clonotype. The rearrangement links TRBV18 to TRBJ2-1, with D perhaps assigned TRBD1 or TRBD2 (6 bases each). V was trimmed by 5 bases and J by 6 bases, leaving 14 bases between them. The length of the CDR3 is 14 residues. Germline-derived CDR1 and CDR2 are KGHSH and LQKENI. CDR3 amino acids: CASSGGERVNEQFF. The CDR3 nucleotides are TGTGCCAGCTCAGGGGGCGAGCGGGTCAATGAGCAGTTCTTC.

This clonotype has a count of ten or more. The chain combines TRBV4-3 with TRBJ2-7; TRBD2 agrees at 9 bases. This CDR3 has 15 residues. J was trimmed by 4 bases and V by 1 base; bases with no gene match: 5. Per the germline V gene, CDR1 is LGHNA and CDR2 is YSLEER. CDR3 sequence (DNA): TGCGCCAGCAGCCAAGTTCCTAGCGGGACGTACGAGCAGTACTTC. Translation gives CASSQVPSGTYEQYF.

This clonotype showed up many times. The chain carries TRBV13 and TRBJ2-3; the match to TRBD2 covers 8 bases. In germline, CDR1 is PRHDT, CDR2 FYEKMQ (reference sequence). The CDR3 contains 14 residues. J was trimmed by 4 bases and V by 5 bases; bases with no gene match: 5. The CDR3 bases are TGTGCCAGCAGCATCCGGGAGGGTTCAGATACGCAGTATTTT. It specifies CASSIREGSDTQYF.

This clonotype was counted many times. V is TRBV27 and J is TRBJ2-7; D remains unclear. V gave up 6 bases and J gave up 2 bases, with 26 bases separating them. Germline V lookup: CDR1 MNHEY, CDR2 SMNVEV (reference sequence). This CDR3 contains 18 residues. The CDR3 protein is CASSLRAGTTYPPYEQYF. DNA for the CDR3: TGTGCCAGCAGCCTACGGGCCGGTACAACCTACCCCCCCTACGAGCAGTACTTC.

This clonotype was seen repeatedly, ten times or more. V usage is TRBV27 and J usage is TRBJ2-1, with TRBD2 matching over 15 bases. J lost 7 bases, V lost 5 bases, and 9 bases had no gene match. The CDR3 covers 17 residues. The germline gives CDR1 MNHEY, CDR2 SMNVEV (reference sequence). The chain's CDR3 is CASSHGLAGGPLNEQFF. Here the CDR3 DNA reads TGTGCCAGCAGTCACGGACTAGCGGGAGGGCCTCTAAATGAGCAGTTCTTC.

This clonotype was counted ten times or more. V is TRBV28 and J is TRBJ1-6, with D hard to call. Per germline, CDR1 MDHEN and CDR2 SYDVKM. The CDR3 covers 15 residues. Trimming shortened V by 3 bases and J by 0 bases, and 6 bases separated the two germline ends. DNA for the CDR3: TGTGCCAGCAGTTTCTCTAGCTCCTATAATTCACCCCTCCACTTT. Its translation: CASSFSSSYNSPLHF.

The table lists this clonotype with many counts. The chain joins TRBV24-1 to TRBJ1-5; 7 bases fit TRBD1. Looked up from germline, CDR1 is KGHDR and CDR2 is SFDVKD. This CDR3 is built from 17 residues. The V gene end was trimmed by 2 bases and the J gene end by 2 bases; junction bases not matched to a gene: 8. The CDR3 DNA sequence: TGTGCCACCAGTGATTGCCCGACAGGGACGGGCAATCAGCCCCAGCATTTT. Translated, it gives CATSDCPTGTGNQPQHF.

This clonotype was seen at least ten times. This rearrangement joins TRBV19 to TRBJ2-1, with 9 bases matching TRBD1. Germline values: CDR1 LNHDA, CDR2 SQIVND (reference sequence). J gave up 6 bases and V 4 bases, and 16 bases lay outside the gene matches. The CDR3 is 18 residues long. The CDR3 reads CASSTRDRANIPVNEQFF. The CDR3 region has the DNA TGTGCCAGTAGTACCCGGGACAGGGCGAATATACCGGTCAATGAGCAGTTCTTC.

This clonotype was detected many times. This sequence joins TRBV10-3 and TRBJ2-1, with D possibly called TRBD1 or TRBD2 (5 bases each). The V and J ends lost 8 bases and 11 bases respectively, with 13 bases between them. Per the germline V gene, CDR1 is ENHRY and CDR2 is SYGVKD. The CDR3 spans 11 residues. Here the CDR3 DNA reads TGTGCCATCCTCTCTCGGGGACAGCAGTTCTTC. Translated: CAILSRGQQFF.

V is TRBV20-1 and J is TRBJ2-7; D tentatively fits TRBD1 or TRBD2 (6 bases each). The CDR3 totals 14 residues. Trimming shortened V by 0 bases and J by 2 bases, and 11 bases separated the two germline ends. Germline CDR1 DFQATT, CDR2 SNEGSKA (reference sequence). CDR3 in amino acids: CSARDLEGAYEQYF. The CDR3 coding sequence is TGCAGTGCTAGAGATCTGGAGGGGGCCTACGAGCAGTACTTC.

This clonotype has a count of ten or more. The chain is built from TRBV7-9 and TRBJ1-1; no firm D call. The CDR3 runs to 12 residues. The V end lost 5 bases, the J end lost 11 bases, and 15 bases lay between the germline ends. Germline V gene lookup returns CDR1 SEHNR and CDR2 FQNEAQ (reference sequence). CDR3 amino acids: CASSVDASVAFF. For the CDR3, the DNA is TGTGCCAGCAGCGTGGACGCCTCTGTGGCTTTCTTT. Looking up the rest from reference TRBV7-9 and TRBJ1-1 gives the full variable domain: DTGVSQNPRHKITKRGQNVTFRCDPISEHNRLYWYRQTLGQGPEFLTYFQNEAQLEKSRLLSDRFSAERPKGSFSTLEIQRTEQGDSAMYLCASSVDASVAFFGQGTRLTVV.

This clonotype was seen a handful of times. The chain uses TRBV6-1 and TRBJ2-7; a weak D match, TRBD1 (5 bases). V gave up 5 bases and J gave up 8 bases, with 10 bases separating them. The CDR3 totals 11 residues. The germline V gene encodes CDR1 MNHNS and CDR2 SASEGT. In nucleotides, the CDR3 is TGTGCCAGCAGTATAGACAGCCAGCAGTACTTC. As protein: CASSIDSQQYF.

This clonotype was seen at least ten times. The chain links TRBV7-6 to TRBJ1-5, with unresolved D. The CDR3 runs to 13 residues. In germline, CDR1 is SGHVS, CDR2 FNYEAQ. Trimming removed 5 bases from V and 3 bases from J, with 8 bases in between. CDR3 sequence (DNA): TGTGCCAGCAGCCCCACGGACAATCAGCCCCAGCATTTT. This codes for CASSPTDNQPQHF.

This clonotype was picked up many times. V and J are TRBV2 and TRBJ2-7; D remains unclear. V was shortened by 6 bases and J by 2 bases, with 14 bases between the two germline ends. The V gene's germline CDR1 is SNHLY and CDR2 FYNNEI. The CDR3 has 14 residues. The CDR3 region has the DNA TGTGCCAGCAGGACGCCACGTAGACCCTACGAGCAGTACTTC. It is translated as CASRTPRRPYEQYF.

This clonotype was seen ten or more times. The chain carries TRBV6-2 or TRBV6-3 and TRBJ1-5, with D unclear. The germline gives CDR1 MNHEY, CDR2 SVGEGT. The V and J ends lost 4 bases and 5 bases respectively, with 15 bases between them. This CDR3 is built from 15 residues. CDR3 DNA: TGTGCCAGCAGTTCCCACTATCCGGGCGATCAGCCCCAGCATTTT. Residues: CASSSHYPGDQPQHF.

This clonotype was observed at least ten times. This rearrangement joins TRBV5-1 to TRBJ2-7; TRBD2 agrees at 12 bases. This CDR3 contains 15 residues. CDR1 and CDR2 (germline): SGHRS, YFSETQ. The ends lost 0 bases at V and 5 bases at J; junction bases unmatched: 3. This CDR3 is CASSLATSGSDEQYF. Written as DNA, the CDR3 is TGCGCCAGCAGCTTGGCGACTAGCGGGAGTGACGAGCAGTACTTC. Variable domain in full (rest from reference TRBV5-1 and TRBJ2-7): KAGVTQTPRYLIKTRGQQVTLSCSPISGHRSVSWYQQTPGQGLQFLFEYFSETQRNKGNFPGRFSGRQFSNSRSEMNVSTLELGDSALYLCASSLATSGSDEQYFGPGTRLTVT.